These T cell receptor beta chains were read from a single sample in a study of PD-1 blockade in mismatch repair-deficient tumors. Only in-frame clones appear in the TCRdb table, and some are missing; sequencing was by immunoSEQ multiplex PCR. The sample has more than 85,000 clones, over 65% seen once; the top ten hold around 5.8%. The material was peripheral blood, obtained roughly eight months after starting pembrolizumab. Source of these receptors: an adult with mismatch repair-deficient cancer. Each CDR3 is given with its conserved first and last residue. Fields, in order: J gene, D gene, clone size, V gene, CDR3 DNA, CDR3 protein. The D gene is left open where the match is weak. Size is omitted from some rows. Given values are once, few, many or a class for expanded clones.

TRBJ2-1 | TRBD2 | NA | TRBV9 | TGTGCCAGCAGCGACACGCCGGGACTAGGCTACAATGAGCAGTTCTTC | CASSDTPGLGYNEQFF
TRBJ1-4 | TRBD1 | NA | TRBV19 | TGTGCCAGTAGTATACGAAGACAGGGTGATGAAAAACTGTTTTTT | CASSIRRQGDEKLFF
TRBJ1-2 | TRBD1 | NA | TRBV4-1 | TGCGCCAGCAGCCAGGACCGGACAGGGTGGTATGGCTACACCTTC | CASSQDRTGWYGYTF
TRBJ2-6 | NA | many | TRBV7-9 | TGTGCCAGCAGCTTATTAGTGACTGGGGGTTCTGGGGCCAACGTCCTGACTTTC | CASSLLVTGGSGANVLTF
TRBJ2-1 | TRBD2 | NA | TRBV6-6 | TGTGCCAGCAGTCCCACCTCGGGGTCTAGCGGTAATGAGCAGTTCTTC | CASSPTSGSSGNEQFF
TRBJ2-5 | NA | NA | TRBV18 | TGTGCCAGCTCACCGGGGGGCGGAGAGACCCAGTACTTC | CASSPGGGETQYF
TRBJ2-1 | NA | once | TRBV19 | TGTGCCAGTAGTATAGATCTAGGTAACAATGAGCAGTTCTTC | CASSIDLGNNEQFF
TRBJ1-3 | NA | once | TRBV7-9 | TGTGCCAGCAGCCCCCGGGACTTCTCTGGAAACACCATATATTTT | CASSPRDFSGNTIYF
TRBJ1-1 | NA | NA | TRBV6-6 | TGTGCCAGCCGGAGGGGACCGACAAACACTGAAGCTTTCTTT | CASRRGPTNTEAFF
TRBJ1-2 | NA | once | TRBV5-1 | TGCGCCAGCAGCTTGAGAGGCGACTATGGCTACACCTTC | CASSLRGDYGYTF
TRBJ2-7 | NA | NA | TRBV19 | TGTGCCAGTAGTATTGCCGCGGGTACCTCCTACGAGCAGTACTTC | CASSIAAGTSYEQYF
TRBJ2-3 | NA | NA | TRBV6-1 | TGTGCCAGCAGTGAAATATGGGGGAGAGGGGGGACAGATACGCAGTATTTT | CASSEIWGRGGTDTQYF
TRBJ1-1 | NA | NA | TRBV5-8 | TGTGCCAGCAGGGGGCGTATGAACACTGAAGCTTTCTTT | CASRGRMNTEAFF
TRBJ2-3 | TRBD1 | NA | TRBV2 | TGTGCCAGCAGCCTAAGACAGGGTGCAGATACGCAGTATTTT | CASSLRQGADTQYF
TRBJ2-7 | NA | few | TRBV10-3 | TGTGCCATCAGTATGGACGGGGAGCAGTACTTC | CAISMDGEQYF
TRBJ2-7 | NA | NA | TRBV5-1 | TGCGCCAGCAGCTTGGACCCAAGAGACGGGGGTAAAGACGAGCAGTACTTC | CASSLDPRDGGKDEQYF
TRBJ2-2 | NA | NA | TRBV7-3 | TGTGCCAGCAGCTCAAACCCGAACACCGGGGAGCTGTTTTTT | CASSSNPNTGELFF
TRBJ1-4 | NA | once | TRBV18 | TGTGCCAGCTCACCACCGGGGGCCGAGCGGAAACTGTTTTTT | CASSPPGAERKLFF
TRBJ2-1 | TRBD1 | NA | TRBV11-1 | TGTGCCAGCAGCGAGAGACAGGGTGGGAATGAGCAGTTCTTC | CASSERQGGNEQFF
TRBJ2-3 | NA | NA | TRBV2 | TGTGCCAGCACACCGGAATTCACAGATACGCAGTATTTT | CASTPEFTDTQYF
TRBJ2-7 | TRBD2 | NA | TRBV6-5 | TGTGCCAGCAGAATGACTAGCGGGGACCCCTACGAGCAGTACTTC | CASRMTSGDPYEQYF
TRBJ2-1 | TRBD2 | NA | TRBV4-1 | TGCGCCAGCAGCCAAGACGAACTAGCGGGCGGGAATGAGCAGTTCTTC | CASSQDELAGGNEQFF
TRBJ1-3 | NA | NA | TRBV21-1 | TGTGCCAGCAGCAGACCTGCGGACAGGGCGGACACCATATATTTT | CASSRPADRADTIYF
TRBJ2-2 | TRBD2 | NA | TRBV19 | TGTGCCAGTAGTTGGTCGGGAGGTGCCGGGGAGCTGTTTTTT | CASSWSGGAGELFF
TRBJ2-3 | TRBD2 | once | TRBV28 | TGTGCCAGCAGGGGGGATAGCGGGAGCACAGATACGCAGTATTTT | CASRGDSGSTDTQYF